These 15 T cell receptor beta chains were all obtained from the same sample, sequenced in a study of T cell changes during pregnancy in multiple sclerosis (dated by TCRdb to the late 2010s). To prepare the library, the immunoSEQ multiplex PCR assay was applied. TCRdb holds this immuneACCESS table with in-frame rearrangements only. Some clones are missing; in checked studies, unresolved V genes explain under half, and the rest has no known cause. The sample has about 69,000 clones on record, around 85% of them singletons. The biggest ten clones account for around 3.2% of the sample. Sample: peripheral blood, taken before pregnancy. These receptors originate from a female donor with multiple sclerosis, enrolled in a pregnancy study.

This chain joins TRBV5-1 and TRBJ2-1; the match to TRBD2 covers 11 bases. From germline, CDR1 is SGHRS and CDR2 YFSETQ. The CDR3 is 17 residues long. Trimming took 3 bases from V and 6 from J; bases not matched to a gene: 11. The CDR3 DNA sequence: TGCGCCAGCAGCTCTCCAGGGGTAGCGGGAGGGGTCAATGAGCAGTTCTTC. This translates into CASSSPGVAGGVNEQFF.

The chain couples TRBV30 to TRBJ2-1; D is perhaps TRBD1 (6 bases). Between the trimmed V and J ends, which lost 3 bases and 3 bases, there was a span of 12 bases. Germline loops: CDR1 GTSNPN, CDR2 SVGIG (reference sequence). The CDR3 is made up of 14 amino acids. CDR3 DNA sequence: TGTGCCTGGAGGCGGAGAGGGGGCTACAATGAGCAGTTCTTC. The encoded protein is CAWRRRGGYNEQFF.

This clone showed up just once. Here the CDR3 DNA reads TGTGCCAGTAGTATGGCTTTCTTCGGAGATAACTATGGCTACACCTTC. This translates into CASSMAFFGDNYGYTF. The chain uses TRBV19 and TRBJ1-2; unclear D gene. CDR3 length: 16 amino acids. Germline CDR1 LNHDA, CDR2 SQIVND (reference sequence). Trimming took off 3 bases at V and 1 base at J, with 15 bases between the two ends.

The CDR3 DNA sequence: TGTGCCAGCAGCCTAGCCCAGGATTATTATGGCTACACCTTC. Its protein is CASSLAQDYYGYTF. This chain uses TRBV27 with TRBJ1-2; no reliable D call. The V gene's germline CDR1 is MNHEY and CDR2 SMNVEV (reference sequence). The V end was cut by 6 bases, the J end by 5 bases, with 16 bases between. CDR3 length: 14 amino acids.

The gene calls are TRBV18 and TRBJ1-2; D might be TRBD1 (6 bases). The V end was cut by 6 bases, the J end by 9 bases, with 17 bases between. This CDR3 region has 13 residues. The germline gives CDR1 KGHSH, CDR2 LQKENI. CDR3 amino acids: CASSVRGIGSYTF. CDR3 nucleotides: TGTGCCAGCTCTGTCAGGGGAATTGGGAGCTACACCTTC.

CDR3 nucleotides: TGTGCCTGGAGTGTACGGGACAATCAGCCCCAGCATTTT. It translates to CAWSVRDNQPQHF. The chain combines TRBV30 with TRBJ1-5; D is unresolved. The CDR3 runs to 13 residues. The germline V and J ends were trimmed by 0 bases and 3 bases, with 6 bases remaining between them. CDR1 GTSNPN and CDR2 SVGIG come from the germline V gene (reference sequence).

The chain uses TRBV6-5 and TRBJ2-7, with 10 bases lining up with TRBD1. This CDR3 has 16 amino acids. In germline, CDR1 is MNHEY, CDR2 SVGAGI. The V and J ends lost 0 bases and 5 bases, in that order; junction bases with no gene match: 7. CDR3 loop: CASSYSKGQGYHEQYF. The CDR3 DNA follows: TGTGCCAGCAGTTACTCGAAGGGACAGGGGTATCACGAGCAGTACTTC.

The rearrangement uses TRBV5-4 and TRBJ1-1, with D possibly being TRBD1 (6 bases). Trimming took off 0 bases at V and 4 bases at J, with 16 bases between the two ends. This CDR3 is 16 amino acids long. Germline V lookup: CDR1 SGHNT, CDR2 YYREEE (reference sequence). The CDR3 DNA is TGTGCCAGCAGCTTGGCGTCAGGGGAGGGAAGCACTGAAGCTTTCTTT. This codes for CASSLASGEGSTEAFF.

This CDR3 is CASSLLPSGRADAETQYF. The CDR3 DNA reads as TGTGCCAGCAGTTTATTGCCTAGCGGGAGGGCCGATGCGGAGACCCAGTACTTC. The chain employs TRBV27 and TRBJ2-5; 12 bases line up with TRBD2. Germline loops: CDR1 MNHEY, CDR2 SMNVEV (reference sequence). Unmatched junction bases numbered 11, after V lost 1 base and J lost 5 bases. There are 18 residues in the CDR3.

This sequence joins TRBV5-1 and TRBJ2-3; unclear D gene. CDR1 and CDR2 from the germline V gene are SGHRS and YFSETQ. Trimming pared 2 bases from V and 1 base from J, leaving 11 bases between. CDR3 length: 15 amino acids. The CDR3: CASSFEIVGTDTQYF. CDR3 sequence (DNA): TGCGCCAGCAGCTTTGAAATAGTTGGCACAGATACGCAGTATTTT.

This chain joins TRBV10-3 and TRBJ1-2, with TRBD1 as a possible D gene (6 bases). V lost 3 bases and J lost 4, with 18 bases in between. The CDR3 length is 16 residues. Germline assignment: CDR1 ENHRY and CDR2 SYGVKD. The CDR3 DNA is TGTGCCATCAGTGAACCGGACAGCGAGCTTGTCTATGGCTACACCTTC. This encodes CAISEPDSELVYGYTF.

This rearrangement joins TRBV4-1 to TRBJ2-1, with D maybe TRBD1 (5 bases). CDR1 is MGHRA, CDR2 YSYEKL, per germline. Trimming cost V 1 base and J 3 bases, with 13 bases left between them. This CDR3 spans 16 amino acids. The CDR3 bases are TGCGCCAGCAGCCAAGCTCATCCAGGGCACTACAATGAGCAGTTCTTC. Residues: CASSQAHPGHYNEQFF.

This clone was observed a single time. The rearrangement uses TRBV15 and TRBJ2-5, with 7 bases lining up with TRBD2. V was pared by 1 base and J by 2 bases, with 4 bases of the junction left unmatched. CDR3 size: 15 residues. Per germline, CDR1 LNHNV and CDR2 YYDKDF (reference sequence). CDR3 nucleotides: TGTGCCACCAGCAGAGGGGTACTAGCGCAAGAGACCCAGTACTTC. Amino acid sequence: CATSRGVLAQETQYF. Full variable domain (outside the CDR3, taken from reference TRBV15 and TRBJ2-5): DAMVIQNPRYQVTQFGKPVTLSCSQTLNHNVMYWYQQKSSQAPKLLFHYYDKDFNNEADTPDNFQSRRPNTSFCFLDIRSPGLGDTAMYLCATSRGVLAQETQYFGPGTRLLVL.

Here the CDR3 DNA reads TGTGCCAGCAGCTTAGCCCCGGGGCGGGGGACCGGGGAGCTGTTTTTT. This gives the protein CASSLAPGRGTGELFF. The chain employs TRBV11-2 and TRBJ2-2; TRBD2 matches at 7 bases. Germline V gives CDR1 SGHAT, CDR2 FQNNGV. This CDR3 has 16 residues. The junction had 7 bases not matched to a gene; V was cut back by 1 base and J by 5 bases.

As regards this clone: The sample holds other DNA sequences that translate to the same CDR3. The genes are TRBV19 and TRBJ2-1; TRBD1 matches 9 bases. Germline trimming cut 6 bases from V and 1 base from J; bases unmatched to any gene: 1. CDR3 length: 14 amino acids. Germline V gene lookup returns CDR1 LNHDA and CDR2 SQIVND (reference sequence). The DNA for the CDR3 is TGTGCCAGTAGGACAGGGGGTTCCTACAATGAGCAGTTCTTC. Translation gives CASRTGGSYNEQFF.